These 8 T cell receptor beta chains came from one sample sequenced in a study of control samples from healthy donors and cancer patients. Repertoires were generated with immunoSEQ multiplex PCR, while TCRdb's copy carries only in-frame clones and drops some. In the table there are 65,000 to 95,000 clones, about 88% of which are singletons. Sequencing was done on a sample of blood. The receptors originated from a man aged 45-60 years in good health.

J is TRBJ2-7 and V is TRBV5-1; D gene unclear. Trimming shortened V by 0 bases and J by 0 bases, and 7 bases separated the two germline ends. CDR3 length equals 14 residues. Germline-derived CDR1 and CDR2 are SGHRS and YFSETQ. The CDR3 protein is CASSLVPNSYEQYF. CDR3 in DNA: TGCGCCAGCAGCTTGGTTCCCAACTCCTACGAGCAGTACTTC.

The chain uses TRBV7-9 and TRBJ2-1, with D perhaps matching TRBD2 (5 bases). In germline, CDR1 is SEHNR, CDR2 FQNEAQ (reference sequence). V dropped 5 bases and J dropped 6 bases, with 17 bases sitting between them. CDR3 length: 15 residues. The CDR3 DNA reads TGTGCCAGCAGCGAATTGACGGGGTTCGGCAATGAGCAGTTCTTC. It codes for CASSELTGFGNEQFF.

The chain has TRBV3-1 (or the pseudogene TRBV3-2) and TRBJ2-3, with D uncertain. Between the trimmed V and J ends, which lost 7 bases and 0 bases, there was a span of 11 bases. Germline V gives CDR1 LGHDT, CDR2 YNNKEL (reference sequence). This CDR3 region has 14 residues. CDR3 region: CASTLLSSTDTQYF. CDR3 DNA: TGTGCCAGCACCCTTCTTTCGAGCACAGATACGCAGTATTTT.

In this sample, this clone turned up once. The chain employs TRBV3-1 (or the pseudogene TRBV3-2) and TRBJ1-5; the D gene is possibly TRBD1 (6 bases). V gave up 1 base and J gave up 6 bases, with 13 bases separating them. Looked up from germline, CDR1 is LGHDT and CDR2 is YNNKEL (reference sequence). This CDR3 has 15 residues. This CDR3 reads CASSQGWGAGQPQHF. DNA of the CDR3: TGTGCCAGCAGCCAAGGTTGGGGGGCAGGTCAGCCCCAGCATTTT.

CDR3 bases: TGTGCCAGCAGGTTCACCATCAGGGACGGTAATTCACCCCTCCACTTT. It specifies CASRFTIRDGNSPLHF. The chain uses TRBV6-6 and TRBJ1-6; a weak D match, TRBD1 (5 bases). CDR1 is MNHNY and CDR2 is SVGAGI in the germline V gene (reference sequence). Trimming pared 6 bases from V and 6 bases from J, leaving 18 bases between. This CDR3 has 16 amino acids.

This chain joins TRBV10-3 and TRBJ2-7; 10 positions match TRBD2. This CDR3 has 13 residues. The V gene end was trimmed by 10 bases and the J gene end by 1 base; junction bases not matched to a gene: 4. The germline gives CDR1 ENHRY, CDR2 SYGVKD. In nucleotides, the CDR3 is TGTGCCACCCGGACTAGCGGTTCCTACGAGCAGTACTTC. Translation: CATRTSGSYEQYF.

The chain is built from TRBV16 and TRBJ2-2; no firm D call. Germline assignment: CDR1 KGHSY and CDR2 FQNENV. With 4 bases removed from V and 4 bases from J, the gap between germline ends came to 7 bases. CDR3 size: 13 residues. CDR3 sequence (DNA): TGTGCCAGCAGCCTCGATTTCACCGGGGAGCTGTTTTTT. Translating it yields CASSLDFTGELFF.

V usage is TRBV18 and J usage is TRBJ2-5; 11 bases align to TRBD1. The junction had 8 bases not matched to a gene; V was cut back by 4 bases and J by 1 base. The CDR3 has 17 residues. Looked up from germline, CDR1 is KGHSH and CDR2 is LQKENI. CDR3 in DNA: TGTGCCAGCTCACAAAACCTCGGGACAGGGGGCCAAGAGACCCAGTACTTC. Protein sequence: CASSQNLGTGGQETQYF.